The clone carrying this T cell receptor beta chain appeared a few times. Antigen unknown. This entry belongs to a study of response to subunit inactivated influenza vaccine. Study outcomes and limitations: Few additional T cells are recruited per seasonal influenza vaccination, authors suggested.

TCRdb reprocessed the RT-PCR reads with MiXCR, giving one entry per CDR3 protein. The data show hundreds of thousands of distinct CDR3 sequences, approximately 14% seen once. The germline V and J ends were trimmed by 6 bases and 5 bases, with 7 bases remaining between them. The length of the CDR3 is 12 residues. Germline values: CDR1 ENHRY, CDR2 SYGVKD. The sequencing here drew on PBMCs from blood, taken less than 15 days before vaccination. The TCR sequence derives from a man aged 50 to 59 who received an inactivated influenza vaccine. V gene TRBV10-3 combines with J gene TRBJ2-2; possibly TRBD2 for D (5 bases). Here the CDR3 DNA reads TGTGCCATCAGCCGGGATACCGGGGAGCTGTTTTTT. It is translated as CAISRDTGELFF.